Described below is a single T cell receptor (beta chain) sequence and its context. This sample is part of a study of blood T cell repertoires in COVID-19. Study-wide background: The United States, Italy and Spain were the sources of the acute and convalescent COVID-19 samples. T cells, B-cell-depleted T cells, or PBMCs provided the cDNA or gDNA that served as material.

Source study methods: By means of reference gene primer amplification, nucleated cell counts were estimated. Libraries were prepared by immunoSEQ multiplex PCR; TCRdb keeps only in-frame clonotypes and omits some of them. V and J calls and clone size follow that table, whereas D and trimming were derived from the DNA. The sample contains about 220,000 clones, more than 65% of which appear only once. This CDR3 is 15 amino acids long. V was clipped by 5 bases and J by 7 bases; unmatched bases: 11. Germline CDR1 reads SEHNR; CDR2 reads FQNEAQ (reference sequence). The source of this sequence is a woman of 80 years or more with acute or convalescent COVID-19. The chain links TRBV7-9 to TRBJ2-7; 10 bases agree with TRBD2. The sequenced sample consisted of peripheral blood. This chain's CDR3 is CASSRPAGLAEEQYF. The CDR3 bases are TGTGCCAGCAGCCGACCAGCCGGACTAGCGGAAGAGCAGTACTTC.